The clone carrying this T cell receptor (beta chain) was recorded many times. One junction end disagrees with the germline gene, perhaps due to a read error. Together with a sample-barcoded 5' primer, a J-beta primer mix was included in a second PCR lasting about 7 to 12 cycles. TCRdb processed the 5' RACE reads anew with MiXCR; each CDR3 protein has one entry. The table has about 730,000 distinct CDR3 sequences, roughly 43% seen once. Donation came from healthy Caucasian individuals in Russia who were aged 6 to 90. These data are taken from a study of blood T cells in healthy people across ages. Germline CDR1 is LGHDT and CDR2 is YNNKEL (reference sequence). The CDR3 is 13 amino acids.

The chain links TRBV3-1 to TRBJ2-7; TRBD2 matches at 7 bases. The receptor's source is a woman aged 60 to 75 in good health. Sequencing was carried out using blood. CDR3 nucleotides: TGCGCCAGCAGCCAAGGACTAGCCTACGAGCAGTACTTC. Translation gives CASSQGLAYEQYF.